The rows below give T cell receptor beta chains drawn from one sample of a study of T-cell reconstitution after alpha-beta-depleted transplantation in children. TCRdb analysed the PCR reads with MiXCR anew, one entry per CDR3 protein. The sample has hundreds of thousands of distinct CDR3 sequences, roughly 14% seen once; the top ten hold 0.79%. The source was PBMCs, collected before TCRalphabeta/CD19-depleted stem cell transplant. These receptors all come from a girl under 10 years old with congenital amegakaryocytic thrombocytopenia, due to receive a stem cell transplant. Both conserved end residues are part of each CDR3. D genes are given only for firm matches. Some rows have no size entry. The others give once, few or many, or a class for an expanded clone.

many	NA	TRBV5-1	TRBJ2-3	CASSISSGSSTDTQYF	TGCGCCAGCAGCATCTCATCGGGGTCCTCTACAGATACGCAGTATTTT
few	NA	TRBV20-1	TRBJ2-3	CSNSRDRFTDTQYF	TGCAGCAACTCGCGGGACAGATTCACAGATACGCAGTATTTT
few	NA	TRBV7-8	TRBJ1-1	CASSLGSLTSYTEAFF	TGTGCCAGCAGCTTAGGGTCCCTAACCTCCTACACTGAAGCTTTCTTT
few	NA	TRBV12-5	TRBJ2-5	CASEGGWGLAPSETQYF	TGTGCTAGTGAAGGTGGTTGGGGCTTGGCCCCCTCAGAGACCCAGTACTTC
few	NA	TRBV7-8	TRBJ1-5	CASSLEILGDQPQHF	TGTGCCAGCAGCTTAGAAATCCTCGGGGATCAGCCCCAGCATTTT
few	TRBD2	TRBV13	TRBJ2-7	CASSPVGSGGTSYEQYF	TGTGCCAGCAGCCCAGTTGGGAGCGGGGGAACTTCCTACGAGCAGTACTTC
few	TRBD2	TRBV5-1	TRBJ2-3	CASSLAWRETDTQYF	TGCGCCAGCAGCTTGGCTTGGCGGGAGACAGATACGCAGTATTTT
many	TRBD1	TRBV12-3/TRBV12-4	TRBJ1-2	CASRGGGLRGYTF	TGTGCCAGCAGAGGAGGGGGCTTACGGGGCTACACCTTC
many	TRBD2	TRBV4-2	TRBJ2-3	CASSQERGRADTQYF	TGTGCCAGCAGCCAAGAACGCGGGAGGGCTGATACGCAGTATTTT
many	TRBD1	TRBV20-1	TRBJ2-3	CSARDFSAGGIGTDTQYF	TGCAGTGCTAGAGATTTTTCGGCAGGGGGTATTGGAACAGATACGCAGTATTTT
many	TRBD2	TRBV6-1	TRBJ2-7	CAGMSSGSVEQYF	TGTGCCGGAATGAGTAGCGGGAGTGTCGAGCAGTACTTC
NA	NA	TRBV5-1	TRBJ2-5	CASSRLPDGRSPYEETQYF	TGCGCCAGCAGCCGCCTCCCGGACGGACGTTCGCCCTACGAAGAGACCCAGTACTTC
many	NA	TRBV29-1	TRBJ1-2	CSVEDLGGRKANYGYTF	TGCAGCGTTGAAGATCTTGGGGGGCGTAAGGCTAACTATGGCTACACCTTC
NA	NA	TRBV30	TRBJ2-3	CAGDAAGGVTDTQYF	TGTGCCGGGGATGCCGCGGGCGGAGTCACAGATACGCAGTATTTT
NA	TRBD1	TRBV29-1	TRBJ2-1	CSVSGTGGPSSYNEQFF	TGCAGCGTTTCCGGGACAGGGGGCCCGAGCTCCTACAATGAGCAGTTCTTC
few	TRBD2	TRBV29-1	TRBJ2-5	CSVSAGGNQETQYF	TGCAGCGTCTCCGCGGGAGGCAACCAAGAGACCCAGTACTTC
many	NA	TRBV24-1	TRBJ2-3	CATSDPATDTQYF	TGTGCCACCAGTGATCCTGCCACAGATACGCAGTATTTT
many	TRBD1	TRBV20-1	TRBJ1-6	CSARDWEDRGRPLHF	TGCAGTGCTAGAGATTGGGAAGACAGGGGGAGACCCCTCCACTTT
many	TRBD2	TRBV10-3	TRBJ2-7	CAISESFFGTSVIYEQYF	TGTGCCATCAGTGAGTCTTTCTTCGGGACTAGCGTAATTTACGAGCAGTACTTC
many	NA	TRBV5-1	TRBJ2-1	CASSLEGPRGDNEQFF	TGCGCCAGCAGCTTGGAGGGACCGCGGGGAGACAATGAGCAGTTCTTC
NA	NA	TRBV6-5	TRBJ2-1	CASSYPGSSYNEQFF	TGTGCCAGCAGTTACCCGGGTAGCTCCTACAATGAGCAGTTCTTC
NA	TRBD2	TRBV12-3/TRBV12-4	TRBJ2-2	CASSFAGAGELFF	TGTGCCAGCAGTTTCGCGGGAGCCGGGGAGCTGTTTTTT
many	TRBD2	TRBV7-9	TRBJ2-1	CASSLILGGPYNEQFF	TGTGCCAGCAGCTTAATTTTGGGAGGGCCATACAATGAGCAGTTCTTC
NA	TRBD2	TRBV20-1	TRBJ2-7	CSASEETSGYEQYF	TGCAGTGCTAGCGAGGAGACTAGCGGCTACGAGCAGTACTTC
few	TRBD2	TRBV4-2	TRBJ2-3	CASMGTYLGLARTDTQYF	TGTGCCAGCATGGGAACGTATCTGGGACTAGCAAGGACAGATACGCAGTATTTT
many	NA	TRBV5-1	TRBJ1-2	CASSLDSDAGYTF	TGCGCCAGCAGCTTGGATTCGGATGCTGGCTACACCTTC
many	TRBD2	TRBV11-2	TRBJ2-2	CASSLIVLAGEDGELFF	TGTGCCAGCAGCTTAATTGTATTAGCGGGAGAGGACGGGGAGCTGTTTTTT
many	NA	TRBV12-3/TRBV12-4	TRBJ2-4	CASSMRASIQYF	TGTGCCAGCAGTATGAGGGCTTCCATTCAGTACTTC
many	TRBD1	TRBV5-1	TRBJ2-1	CASRPGQGIDYEQFF	TGCGCCAGCCGCCCGGGACAGGGTATAGACTATGAGCAGTTCTTC
NA	NA	TRBV10-3	TRBJ2-1	CAISEESTLNNEQFF	TGTGCCATCAGTGAGGAGTCTACCCTAAACAATGAGCAGTTCTTC
NA	NA	TRBV10-3	TRBJ2-7	CAISHSGTSYEQYF	TGTGCCATCAGTCACTCCGGGACCTCCTACGAGCAGTACTTC
NA	NA	TRBV28	TRBJ1-1	CASSLHTNTEAFF	TGTGCCAGCAGCCTGCATACGAACACTGAAGCTTTCTTT
few	NA	TRBV5-1	TRBJ2-3	CASASGAGADTQYF	TGCGCCAGCGCCTCAGGGGCCGGGGCAGATACGCAGTATTTT
few	NA	TRBV5-1	TRBJ2-2	CASSSTFGTLITGELFF	TGCGCCAGCAGCTCAACATTCGGGACTCTCATCACCGGGGAGCTGTTTTTT
NA	TRBD2	TRBV7-8	TRBJ2-1	CASSYTLRGGSYNEQFF	TGTGCCAGCAGCTATACACTAAGGGGAGGGTCCTACAATGAGCAGTTCTTC
many	NA	TRBV5-1	TRBJ1-1	CASSLRGMGDVGPNTEAFF	TGCGCCAGCAGCTTGAGAGGTATGGGAGACGTGGGCCCGAACACTGAAGCTTTCTTT
many	TRBD2	TRBV4-2	TRBJ2-1	CASSQDLRLAGNEQFF	TGTGCCAGCAGCCAAGATCTACGACTAGCGGGGAATGAGCAGTTCTTC
many	TRBD2	TRBV5-1	TRBJ2-7	CASSRLAGDYEQYF	TGCGCCAGCAGCCGACTAGCGGGAGACTACGAGCAGTACTTC
NA	NA	TRBV5-1	TRBJ2-7	CASSFRLPEGEQYF	TGCGCCAGCAGCTTCAGACTCCCCGAGGGCGAGCAGTACTTC
many	NA	TRBV29-1	TRBJ2-3	CSVDGLAIFTDTQYF	TGCAGCGTTGATGGTCTCGCAATCTTCACAGATACGCAGTATTTT
NA	TRBD1	TRBV19	TRBJ2-1	CASSPSPDRGIYNEQFF	TGTGCCAGTAGTCCCTCACCTGACAGGGGGATCTACAATGAGCAGTTCTTC
NA	NA	TRBV20-1	TRBJ2-3	CSARAQEGTDTQYF	TGCAGTGCTAGAGCCCAGGAAGGCACAGATACGCAGTATTTT
few	TRBD1	TRBV4-2	TRBJ2-7	CASSPGTGVDEQYF	TGTGCCAGCAGCCCTGGGACAGGGGTCGACGAGCAGTACTTC
many	NA	TRBV24-1	TRBJ2-5	CATSDLDRDQETQYF	TGTGCCACCAGTGACCTGGACAGAGATCAAGAGACCCAGTACTTC
many	NA	TRBV7-6	TRBJ1-1	CASSQTRGAGMNTEAFF	TGTGCCAGCAGCCAAACAAGGGGGGCTGGCATGAACACTGAAGCTTTCTTT
many	NA	TRBV4-1	TRBJ1-1	CASSQELMGNTEAFF	TGCGCCAGCAGCCAAGAATTGATGGGAAACACTGAAGCTTTCTTT
many	NA	TRBV4-1	TRBJ1-1	CASSQVAPVRVNTEAFF	TGCGCCAGCAGCCAAGTGGCCCCAGTAAGGGTGAACACTGAAGCTTTCTTT
many	TRBD1	TRBV7-3	TRBJ2-7	CASSRTGGLIYEQYF	TGTGCCAGCAGCCGGACAGGGGGCTTAATCTACGAGCAGTACTTC